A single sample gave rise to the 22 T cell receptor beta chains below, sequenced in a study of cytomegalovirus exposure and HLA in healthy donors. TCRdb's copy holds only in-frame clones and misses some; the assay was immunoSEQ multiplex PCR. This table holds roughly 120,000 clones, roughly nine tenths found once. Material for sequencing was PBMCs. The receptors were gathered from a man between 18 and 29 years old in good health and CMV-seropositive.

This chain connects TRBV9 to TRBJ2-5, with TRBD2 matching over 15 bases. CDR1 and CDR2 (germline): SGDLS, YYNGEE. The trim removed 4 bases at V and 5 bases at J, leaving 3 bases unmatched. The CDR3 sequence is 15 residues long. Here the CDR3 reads CASSPGLAGGETQYF. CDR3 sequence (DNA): TGTGCCAGCAGCCCCGGACTAGCGGGGGGGGAGACCCAGTACTTC.

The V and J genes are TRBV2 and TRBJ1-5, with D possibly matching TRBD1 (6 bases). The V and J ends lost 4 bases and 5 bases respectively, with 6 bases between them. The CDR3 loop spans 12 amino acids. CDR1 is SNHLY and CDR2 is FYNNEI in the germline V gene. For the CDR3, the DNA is TGTGCCAGCAGTGGGACAGATCAGCCCCAGCATTTT. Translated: CASSGTDQPQHF.

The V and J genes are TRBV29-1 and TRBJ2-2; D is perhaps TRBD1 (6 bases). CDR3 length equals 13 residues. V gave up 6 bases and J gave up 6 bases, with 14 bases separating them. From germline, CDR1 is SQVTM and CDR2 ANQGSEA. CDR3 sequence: CSVGQGFAGELFF. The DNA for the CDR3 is TGCAGCGTGGGGCAGGGGTTCGCCGGGGAGCTGTTTTTT.

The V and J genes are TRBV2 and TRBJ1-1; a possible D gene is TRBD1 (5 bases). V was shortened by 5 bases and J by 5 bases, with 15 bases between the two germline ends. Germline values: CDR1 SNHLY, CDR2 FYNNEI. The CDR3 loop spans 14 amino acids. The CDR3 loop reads CASSPRREGTEAFF. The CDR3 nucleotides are TGTGCCAGCAGTCCGCGGCGGGAGGGGACTGAAGCTTTCTTT.

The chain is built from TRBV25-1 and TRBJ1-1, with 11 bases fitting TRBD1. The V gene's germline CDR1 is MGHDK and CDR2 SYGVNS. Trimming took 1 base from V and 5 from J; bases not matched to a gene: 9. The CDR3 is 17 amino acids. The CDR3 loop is CASSELGGQGAGTEAFF. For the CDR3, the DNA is TGTGCCAGCAGTGAATTGGGAGGACAGGGGGCTGGGACTGAAGCTTTCTTT.

For the CDR3, the DNA is TGTGCCAGCCAAAGGGGGAGCGGAATACAAGAGACCCAGTACTTC. Translation: CASQRGSGIQETQYF. This chain uses TRBV11-2 with TRBJ2-5; tentatively, D is TRBD1 (6 bases). This CDR3 is 15 amino acids long. CDR1 is SGHAT and CDR2 is FQNNGV in the germline V gene. The V end lost 8 bases, the J end lost 2 bases, and 18 bases lay between the germline ends.

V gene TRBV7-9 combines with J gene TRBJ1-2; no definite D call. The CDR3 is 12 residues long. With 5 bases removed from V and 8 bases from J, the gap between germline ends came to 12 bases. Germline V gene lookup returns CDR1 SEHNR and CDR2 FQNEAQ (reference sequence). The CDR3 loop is CASSSGSGGYTF. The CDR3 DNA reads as TGTGCCAGCAGCAGCGGGAGTGGAGGCTACACCTTC.

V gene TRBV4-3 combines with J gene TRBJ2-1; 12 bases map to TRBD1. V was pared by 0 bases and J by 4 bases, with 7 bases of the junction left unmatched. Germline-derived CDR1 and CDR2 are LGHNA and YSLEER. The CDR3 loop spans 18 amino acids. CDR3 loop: CASSQEAGQGAFYNEQFF. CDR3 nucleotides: TGCGCCAGCAGCCAAGAGGCGGGACAGGGGGCGTTTTACAATGAGCAGTTCTTC.

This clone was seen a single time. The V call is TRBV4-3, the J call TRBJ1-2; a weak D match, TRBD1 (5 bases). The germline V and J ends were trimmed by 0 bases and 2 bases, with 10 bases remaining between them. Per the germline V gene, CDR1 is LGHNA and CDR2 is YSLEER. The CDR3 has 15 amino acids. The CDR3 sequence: CASSQDRDFNYGYTF. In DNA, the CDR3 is TGCGCCAGCAGCCAAGATCGGGACTTCAACTATGGCTACACCTTC.

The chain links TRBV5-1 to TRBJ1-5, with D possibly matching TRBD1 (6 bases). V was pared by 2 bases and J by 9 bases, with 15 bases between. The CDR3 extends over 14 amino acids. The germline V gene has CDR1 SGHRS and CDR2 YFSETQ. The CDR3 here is CASSLQGLSGPQHF. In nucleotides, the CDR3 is TGCGCCAGCAGCTTACAGGGTCTGAGCGGGCCCCAGCATTTT.

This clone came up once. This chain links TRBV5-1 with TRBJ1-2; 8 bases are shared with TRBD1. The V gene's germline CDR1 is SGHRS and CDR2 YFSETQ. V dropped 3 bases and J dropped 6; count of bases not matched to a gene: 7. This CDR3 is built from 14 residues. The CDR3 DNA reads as TGCGCCAGCAGCTACAGGACAGGGATAGATGGCTACACCTTC. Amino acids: CASSYRTGIDGYTF.

In DNA form, the CDR3 reads TGTGCCAGCAGCTACGGTCCGGGGGACAGGGATGAAAAACTGTTTTTT. Protein sequence: CASSYGPGDRDEKLFF. The chain employs TRBV7-9 and TRBJ1-4, with 9 bases that match TRBD1. The germline V gene has CDR1 SEHNR and CDR2 FQNEAQ (reference sequence). V shed 4 bases, J shed 6 bases, and the junction held 9 bases outside the gene matches. The CDR3 covers 16 residues.

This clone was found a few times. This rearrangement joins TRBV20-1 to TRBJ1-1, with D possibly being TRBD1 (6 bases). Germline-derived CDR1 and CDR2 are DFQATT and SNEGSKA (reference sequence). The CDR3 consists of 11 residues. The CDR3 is CSQGGGREAFF. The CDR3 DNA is TGCAGCCAAGGGGGGGGCCGAGAAGCTTTCTTT.

The CDR3 here is CASSRTDAGYGYTF. The CDR3 bases are TGTGCCAGCAGCCGCACTGACGCGGGCTATGGCTACACCTTC. The chain employs TRBV7-9 and TRBJ1-2, with unresolved D. V was cut by 5 bases and J by 4 bases, with 14 bases left in between. Germline V gene sequence: CDR1 SEHNR, CDR2 FQNEAQ (reference sequence). This CDR3 has 14 residues.

In nucleotides, the CDR3 is TGTGCCAGCAGTTCTCTACCCAGCAATCAGCCCCAGCATTTT. Translating gives CASSSLPSNQPQHF. This chain joins TRBV6-5 and TRBJ1-5; D unclear. The germline V and J ends were trimmed by 4 bases and 1 base, with 8 bases remaining between them. CDR3 size: 14 residues. Germline-derived CDR1 and CDR2 are MNHEY and SVGAGI.

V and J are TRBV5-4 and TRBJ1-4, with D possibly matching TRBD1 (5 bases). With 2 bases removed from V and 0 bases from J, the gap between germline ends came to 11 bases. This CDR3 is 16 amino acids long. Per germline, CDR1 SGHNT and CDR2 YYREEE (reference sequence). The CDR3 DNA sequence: TGTGCCAGCAGCTTTGGGGCAGGAGCAACTAATGAAAAACTGTTTTTT. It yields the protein CASSFGAGATNEKLFF. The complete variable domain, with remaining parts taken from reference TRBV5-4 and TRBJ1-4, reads ETGVTQSPTHLIKTRGQQVTLRCSSQSGHNTVSWYQQALGQGPQFIFQYYREEENGRGNFPPRFSGLQFPNYSSELNVNALELDDSALYLCASSFGAGATNEKLFFGSGTQLSVL.

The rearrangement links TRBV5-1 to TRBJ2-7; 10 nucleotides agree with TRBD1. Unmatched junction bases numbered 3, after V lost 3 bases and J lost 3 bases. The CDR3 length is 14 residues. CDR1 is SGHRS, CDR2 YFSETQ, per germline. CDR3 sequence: CASSSRDRGYEQYF. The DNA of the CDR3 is TGCGCCAGCAGCTCGCGGGACAGGGGCTACGAGCAGTACTTC.

In DNA, the CDR3 is TGTGAGAAGGGGGAGGGCTGGGCCTTGGTGGTCTACGAGCAGTACTTC. As protein: CEKGEGWALVVYEQYF. The chain links TRBV21-1 to TRBJ2-7; the table calls TRBD2, which could not be checked here. TRBV21-1 is given as a pseudogene. CDR3 size: 16 residues.

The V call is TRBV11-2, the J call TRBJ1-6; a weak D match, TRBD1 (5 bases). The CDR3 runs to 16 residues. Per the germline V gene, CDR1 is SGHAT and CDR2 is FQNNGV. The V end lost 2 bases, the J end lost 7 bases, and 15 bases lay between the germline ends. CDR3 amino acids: CASSLSSGLGNSPLHF. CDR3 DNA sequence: TGTGCCAGCAGCTTAAGTTCAGGGTTGGGAAATTCACCCCTCCACTTT.

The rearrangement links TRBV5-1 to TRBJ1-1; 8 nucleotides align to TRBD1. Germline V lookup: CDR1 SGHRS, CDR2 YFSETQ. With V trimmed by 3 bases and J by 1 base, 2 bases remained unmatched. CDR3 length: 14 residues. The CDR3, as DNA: TGCGCCAGCAGCTCCACAGGGGGGAACACTGAAGCTTTCTTT. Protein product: CASSSTGGNTEAFF.

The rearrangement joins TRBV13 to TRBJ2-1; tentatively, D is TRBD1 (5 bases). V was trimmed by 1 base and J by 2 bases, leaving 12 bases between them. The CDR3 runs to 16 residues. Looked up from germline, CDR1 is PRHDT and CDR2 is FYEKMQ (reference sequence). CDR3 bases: TGTGCCAGCAGCTTAGAGGGGAAACTACCCTACAATGAGCAGTTCTTC. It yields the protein CASSLEGKLPYNEQFF.

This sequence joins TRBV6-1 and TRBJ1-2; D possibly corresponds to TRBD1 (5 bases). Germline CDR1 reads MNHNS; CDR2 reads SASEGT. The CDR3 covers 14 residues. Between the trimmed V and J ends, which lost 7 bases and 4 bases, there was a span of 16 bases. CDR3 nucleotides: TGTGCCAGCATCCCCAGGGCGCAGTCCTATGGCTACACCTTC. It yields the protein CASIPRAQSYGYTF.